This record looks at one T cell receptor beta chain sequence and its context. Its target is unknown. Trimming took 1 base from V and 4 from J; bases not matched to a gene: 7. In germline, CDR1 is MNHEY, CDR2 SMNVEV (reference sequence). This CDR3 contains 16 residues. The data stem from a study of CD4 T cells in relation to SARS-CoV-2 and coronaviruses. CD4+ T cells from unexposed donors were obtained before the COVID-19 pandemic (2011-2018). General study findings and limits: No crossreactivity against non-spike viral proteins was tested here.

Only in-frame clones appear in the TCRdb table, and some are missing; sequencing was by immunoSEQ multiplex PCR. This sample yields more than 50,000 clones, of which just over 85% are seen a single time; approximately 1.4% belongs to the top ten. Sample: memory CD4+ T cells from PBMCs. The chain has TRBV27 and TRBJ1-3; 7 bases line up with TRBD1. The receptor's source is a human donor in good health. CDR3 loop: CASSLFGQVPGNTIYF. CDR3 DNA: TGTGCCAGCAGTTTATTCGGACAGGTCCCCGGAAACACCATATATTTT.